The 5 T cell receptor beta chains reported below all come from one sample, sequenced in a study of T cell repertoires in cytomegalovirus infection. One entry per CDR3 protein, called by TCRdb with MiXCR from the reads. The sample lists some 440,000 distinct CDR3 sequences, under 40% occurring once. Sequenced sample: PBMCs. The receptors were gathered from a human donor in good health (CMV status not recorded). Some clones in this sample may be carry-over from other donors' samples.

The CDR3 spells CASSPLGAGGWNEQFF. Here the CDR3 DNA reads TGTGCCAGCAGCCCCTTGGGAGCGGGGGGTTGGAATGAGCAGTTCTTC. The chain combines TRBV6-5 with TRBJ2-1; 9 nucleotides align to TRBD2. Germline values: CDR1 MNHEY, CDR2 SVGAGI. This CDR3 has 16 residues. The V and J ends lost 6 bases and 7 bases, in that order; junction bases with no gene match: 13.

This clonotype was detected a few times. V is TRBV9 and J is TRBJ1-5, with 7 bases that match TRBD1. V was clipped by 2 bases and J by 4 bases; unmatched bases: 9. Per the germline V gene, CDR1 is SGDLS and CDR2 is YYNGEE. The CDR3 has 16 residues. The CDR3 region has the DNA TGTGCCAGCAGCGTGAGGAGGGACAGCGATAATCAGCCCCAGCATTTT. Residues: CASSVRRDSDNQPQHF.

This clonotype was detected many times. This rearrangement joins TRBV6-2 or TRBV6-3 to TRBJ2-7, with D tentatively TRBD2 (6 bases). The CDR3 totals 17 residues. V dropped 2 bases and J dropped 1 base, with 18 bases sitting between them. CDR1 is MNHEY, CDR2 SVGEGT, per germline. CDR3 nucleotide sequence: TGTGCCAGCAGTTACCCCGAGGGACTCGGGCGTTCCTACGAGCAGTACTTC. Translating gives CASSYPEGLGRSYEQYF.

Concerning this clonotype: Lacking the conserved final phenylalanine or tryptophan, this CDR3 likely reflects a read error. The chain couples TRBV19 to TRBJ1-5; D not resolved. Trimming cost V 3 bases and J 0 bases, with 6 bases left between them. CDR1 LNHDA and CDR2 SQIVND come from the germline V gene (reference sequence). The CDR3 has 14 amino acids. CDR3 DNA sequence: TGTGCCAGTAGTATTCCGGGTAGCAATCAGCCCCAGCATTTG. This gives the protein CASSIPGSNQPQHL.

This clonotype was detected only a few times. This chain's CDR3 is CASSSGLAGAASTGELFF. CDR3 DNA sequence: TGTGCCAGCAGCTCGGGACTAGCGGGGGCCGCGAGCACCGGGGAGCTGTTTTTT. This chain connects TRBV7-2 to TRBJ2-2; 14 bases align to TRBD2. Trimming removed 4 bases from V and 4 bases from J; junction bases left unmatched: 8. The germline gives CDR1 SGHTA, CDR2 FQGNSA. The CDR3 contains 18 residues.